This TCR beta chain was captured by sequencing in a study of cytomegalovirus exposure and HLA in healthy donors (dated by TCRdb to about 2017). Turning to the overall study: According to an earlier analysis of several hundred of the donors, about 170 million T cells yielded 117 million unique TCR beta sequences and approximately 300 Gb of sequence data. An early release covering approximately 600 HLA-typed donors comprised 250 to 350 gigabases of sequencing data and approximately 80 million unique TCR sequences. Of the roughly 400 genotyped donors, over 65% fell in the genetic ancestry cluster associated with self-reported Caucasian donors. The study was designed to test whether signatures of past pathogen exposure could be identified by cataloging public T cell receptors. The study used immunosequencing to profile the T cell repertoires of approximately 690 subjects and linked those repertoires to cytomegalovirus serostatus. In addition to the first cohort of approximately 650 subjects, a separate validation cohort of approximately 130 different subjects was used. The study combined high-throughput TCR immunosequencing, statistical association of individual TCRs with disease status, and machine learning to predict cytomegalovirus infection status. To study patterns of TCR occurrence, a later analysis re-analyzed previously published TCR beta repertoires from around 700 donors and added high-resolution HLA genotyping. The later analysis used no new phenotypic data to find candidate immune exposures, relying instead on TCR beta sequences and their occurrence across donors. In an earlier analysis of over 550 of the donors, high-throughput TCR beta sequencing was used to judge whether each TCR beta V gene segment behaved as functional or pseudogenic. Alongside the repertoire data, information on donor age, sex, ethnicity and CMV serostatus was compiled. In a later genetic analysis, genome-wide SNP genotypes for about 65% of the roughly 670 donors were used, and that subset was treated as a discovery cohort. All discovery cohort repertoires had been generated using a single sequencing platform. Both class I and class II loci were covered by HLA typing, at four-digit resolution. The number of donors typed differed by locus, with about 629-640 for A, B, C, DRB1 and DQB1, roughly 520 for DQA1, about 610 for DPA1, and approximately 470 for DPB1. Four to six DR-DQ haplotypes were handled as single units for association and clustering, since linkage in the cohort was strong. Across 300 to 400 genotyped donors of the cohort, an average of about 250,000 unique TCR beta nucleotide sequences per donor were sequenced, and approximately 17% of those sequences were non-productive.

Summary of the overall study and its limitations: A later analysis found that most CMV-associated TCR beta chains appeared HLA-restricted, with HLA associations seemingly driven largely by CMV exposure. A few of the identified cytomegalovirus-associated TCR beta chains were confirmed in vitro to be specific for cytomegalovirus antigens. The classifier was reported to diagnose cytomegalovirus status with high specificity and sensitivity in both the original and validation cohorts. A later analysis associated 15,000 to 20,000 TCR beta sequences with specific HLA alleles at a false discovery rate of 0.05. According to a later analysis, parvovirus B19, influenza, CMV and Epstein-Barr virus appeared linked to several top co-occurrence clusters. The sequencing pipeline was judged likely to have produced a cluster of highly shared sequence variants as a technical artifact. The authors suggested that the approach could potentially be extended to other disease states and immunological phenotypes. Compared with the approximately 670-donor mean, donors in an Asian-associated ancestry cluster had fewer N-insertions in productive TCRs, according to a later genetic analysis. V-gene and J-gene trimming of TCR beta chains was associated with a missense DCLRE1C variant in a later genetic analysis, and the association was replicated in an independent cohort. When HLA alleles, especially DR and DQ, strongly co-occurred, attributing TCR associations to individual alleles was difficult. Some IMGT-functional V segments, including TRBV6-2 and TRBV6-3, could not be distinguished by the 87-base-pair reads and were therefore excluded. A further reported finding was that TCR beta sequences accurately predicted the HLA-A and HLA-B alleles for most subjects in the first cohort. Linkage disequilibrium might explain the correlated functional status among segregating V segments, but an unknown experimental factor could not be excluded. The cohort was sequenced for TCR beta chains only, and without alpha or paired-chain data the features that could be detected were limited. According to a later analysis, TCR association rates differed among HLA loci, with DRB1 alleles showing the most associated TCRs and HLA-C alleles showing the fewest. The earlier analysis of approximately 540 of the donors excluded 15 to 20 rarely observed V segments, including chromosome 9 orphons, because counts were too low. The presence/absence analyses assumed that sequencing depth was roughly uniform across donors, and that assumption may not be true. A total of 150 to 200 TCR beta chains were listed by the study as associated with cytomegalovirus. While some public TCRs were present in many individuals, most TCR sequences turned up only very rarely across donors. In an earlier analysis of fewer than 700 of the donors, most TCR beta V segments appeared in productive rearrangements about 87% or about 30% of the time, broadly matching IMGT annotations. Immune exposure information for the cohort was limited to CMV serostatus. In a later analysis, HLA-associated TCR beta chains were found to be more clonally expanded and to have lower generation probabilities than equally common non-associated chains. Because HLA typing was missing for some donors at each locus, association tests included only the typed subset.

The cohort consisted of 600 or so healthy bone marrow donors. At the time of sampling, all cohort members were nominally healthy, though unrecorded immune exposures were likely present. The donor was CMV seronegative and was included in the group of a few hundred seronegative cohort members. Each donor provided a peripheral blood sample, and peripheral blood mononuclear cells were used for TCR beta sequencing. Genomic DNA was extracted from the blood cell samples with the Qiagen DNeasy Blood Extraction Kit. In regard to this clone: No antigen is known for it. Base-call qualities are not available, and no considerably larger clone is one nucleotide away.

Libraries were made using the immunoSEQ multiplex PCR assay. The multiplex PCR relied on a mix of 60 forward primers for TCR Vbeta segments and 13 reverse primers for TCR Jbeta segments. Amplification of the CDR3 region of rearranged TCR beta genes was performed with a multiplex PCR assay on genomic DNA. Amplified TCR beta libraries were sequenced as 87-base-pair reads on the Illumina HiSeq System. The paper's processing steps were these. In a later analysis, 77 million or so unique TCR beta chains were counted across the 650 to 700 repertoires, and about 10 million of these chains were shared by at least two donors. Raw reads were error-corrected and collapsed into unique sequences with a nearest-neighbor algorithm that merged closely related sequences to remove PCR and sequencing errors. To assign V, D and J gene segments, CDR3 sequences were aligned to IMGT reference sequences. For a sequence to be retained, a match of at least six nucleotides was required to both a V gene segment and a J gene segment. A rearrangement counted as productive if the CDR3 had no stop codons and remained in frame with V and J, and every other rearrangement counted as non-productive. Following IMGT convention, CDR3 was defined as the stretch from the second conserved V-encoded cysteine up to the conserved J-encoded phenylalanine. In an earlier analysis of approximately 590 of the donors, sequences lacking an unambiguous match to a single V gene segment were excluded. An earlier analysis of a few hundred of the donors called V segments functional above 56.7% productive rearrangements and segregating when the between-donor standard deviation exceeded 5%. A statistical classification framework was developed to diagnose cytomegalovirus status using the catalog of TCR beta chain sequences. In a later analysis, TCR nucleotide sequences were compared against IMGT/GENE-DB human TR gene sequences so that V and J genes could be assigned. The TCRdist pipeline was used in a later analysis to assign CDR3 sequences and most-parsimonious VDJ recombination scenarios. A later analysis defined each TCR beta chain by its CDR3 amino acid sequence plus V-gene family, and excluded reads lacking a unique V-gene family. In a later analysis, fewer than 600 highly shared, low-generation-probability nucleotide sequences were removed to address suspected cross-contamination and a sequencing artifact. In a later analysis, a clonal expansion index was calculated for each public chain from normalized within-repertoire ranks of inferred template counts. Generation probabilities in a later analysis came from a VDJ recombination model fitted to out-of-frame rearrangements, and those results were checked against IGoR. In a later analysis, hypergeometric tests were used to score TCR-TCR, TCR-HLA and TCR-CMV co-occurrence, with a repertoire-size bias correction applied to TCR pairs. False discovery rates were estimated in a later analysis by permuting HLA or CMV assignments 20 times. In a later analysis, co-occurring TCRs were grouped with DBSCAN, and TCRdist sequence similarity was added when clustering was performed within HLA-allele-positive subsets. Co-occurrence clustering excluded repertoires with fewer than 30,000 or more than 120,000 public chains, plus five with anomalous nucleotide sharing. TCRdb obtained this table from immuneACCESS and retained in-frame rearrangements with V and J assigned. These tables miss some clones; where compared with another copy, unresolved V genes account for less than half of the shortfall, and the remainder is unexplained. That table furnishes V, J and clone size, whereas the DNA furnished D and trimming. The table for this sample lists about 100,000 clones; about 85% of them were counted only once. Around 2.4% of the sample lies in the top ten.

The junction shows trimming of 3 bases on V and 6 bases on J, and the gene matches do not reach 5 bases of it. CDR1 and CDR2 are read off the germline V gene as SNHLY and FYNNEI. Spanning cysteine to phenylalanine, the CDR3 consists of 15 amino acids. Only the CDR3 DNA stays, 45 bases, in frame from base 1. Specimen: PBMCs. The receptor chain draws on TRBV2 and TRBJ1-5, and 10 junctional nucleotides match TRBD1. The receptor was isolated from a man younger than 45 in good health and CMV-seronegative. CDR3 protein: CASSDPGQGFQPQHF. At the DNA level, the sequence is TGTGCCAGCAGTGATCCGGGACAGGGGTTTCAGCCCCAGCATTTT.